This passage covers 19 T cell receptor beta chains from one sample sequenced in a study of T cell changes during pregnancy in multiple sclerosis. Using immunoSEQ multiplex PCR, the repertoire was profiled, and TCRdb retains in-frame clones only, with some absent. Of 85,000 to 130,000 clones listed, about 89% are singletons. Material: peripheral blood, obtained before pregnancy. The source is a female donor with multiple sclerosis, enrolled in a pregnancy study.

The chain is built from TRBV19 and TRBJ1-2, with TRBD1 identical over 7 bases. The germline CDR1 and CDR2 sequences are LNHDA and SQIVND (reference sequence). CDR3 length: 15 amino acids. Germline trimming cut 4 bases from V and 4 bases from J; bases unmatched to any gene: 9. The CDR3 is CASSRPGQKIYGYTF. CDR3 DNA sequence: TGTGCCAGTAGTAGGCCGGGACAGAAAATCTATGGCTACACCTTC.

The chain carries TRBV5-1 and TRBJ1-4, with D maybe TRBD1 (5 bases). This CDR3 spans 13 amino acids. V was clipped by 4 bases and J by 8 bases, with 12 bases between them. Germline V gives CDR1 SGHRS, CDR2 YFSETQ. The CDR3 here is CASSPGRGEKLFF. The CDR3 DNA follows: TGCGCCAGCAGCCCCGGGAGGGGAGAAAAACTGTTTTTT.

This rearrangement joins TRBV11-1 to TRBJ2-2; D is unclear. The CDR3 runs 16 residues. V gave up 0 bases and J gave up 4 bases, with 12 bases separating them. Germline loops: CDR1 SGHAT, CDR2 FQDESV (reference sequence). The CDR3 DNA follows: TGTGCCAGCAGCTTAGCCGGTGGGCGAAGCACCGGGGAGCTGTTTTTT. This translates into CASSLAGGRSTGELFF.

The chain combines TRBV23-1 with TRBJ1-5; possible D gene TRBD1, 5 bases. TRBV23-1 is known as an ORF, though its function is uncertain. V shed 0 bases and J shed 1 base, with 19 bases lying between them. The length of the CDR3 is 19 residues. The CDR3 DNA reads as TGCGCCAGCAGTCAATCCCGGGCCTGGGGGGTGGGGAGCAATCAGCCCCAGCATTTT. Its translation is CASSQSRAWGVGSNQPQHF.

The chain links TRBV27 to TRBJ1-3, with TRBD1 matching 7 bases. J gave up 4 bases and V 8 bases, and 8 bases lay outside the gene matches. In germline, CDR1 is MNHEY, CDR2 SMNVEV (reference sequence). This CDR3 has 14 residues. The CDR3 spells CASRGQNYGNTIYF. CDR3 coding DNA: TGTGCCAGCCGGGGACAGAACTACGGAAACACCATATATTTT.

The rearrangement uses TRBV14 and TRBJ2-7; TRBD1 aligns across 7 bases. This CDR3 comprises 16 residues. The germline V gene has CDR1 SGHDN and CDR2 FVKESK. Trimming cost V 1 base and J 0 bases; bases outside gene matches: 6. Written as DNA, the CDR3 is TGTGCCAGCAGCCAAGCCCGGGACAGAAGCTCCTACGAGCAGTACTTC. This gives the protein CASSQARDRSSYEQYF.

The chain is built from TRBV7-6 and TRBJ1-1; possible D gene TRBD1, 6 bases. The CDR3 runs to 15 residues. Germline CDR1 SGHVS, CDR2 FNYEAQ. Trimming pared 5 bases from V and 0 bases from J, leaving 13 bases between. The CDR3 DNA reads as TGTGCCAGCAGCCCAGGGACAAATATGAACACTGAAGCTTTCTTT. Protein sequence: CASSPGTNMNTEAFF.

The V gene is TRBV19, the J gene TRBJ1-1, with a possible D match to TRBD1 (6 bases). Germline V gives CDR1 LNHDA, CDR2 SQIVND (reference sequence). V was trimmed by 5 bases and J by 4 bases, leaving 14 bases between them. The CDR3 has 14 residues. CDR3 nucleotide sequence: TGTGCCAGTAGTGCTTCCCTCAGGGGCACTGAAGCTTTCTTT. Its protein product is CASSASLRGTEAFF.

V and J are TRBV5-4 and TRBJ2-7, with D perhaps TRBD2 (6 bases). The V gene lost 3 bases and the J gene lost 1 base, with 8 bases spanning the gap. CDR1 is SGHNT, CDR2 YYREEE, per germline (reference sequence). The CDR3 is made up of 13 amino acids. The CDR3 protein is CASSSGTSYEQYF. CDR3 DNA: TGTGCCAGCAGCTCGGGGACTTCCTACGAGCAGTACTTC.

This chain connects TRBV6-6 to TRBJ1-1; D remains ambiguous. The V end was cut by 7 bases, the J end by 1 base, with 7 bases between. Per the germline V gene, CDR1 is MNHNY and CDR2 is SVGAGI (reference sequence). CDR3 length: 12 residues. For the CDR3, the DNA is TGTGCCAGCAATCGGGAGAACACTGAAGCTTTCTTT. Translation: CASNRENTEAFF.

The CDR3 DNA reads as TGTGCCATCAGTGAGAAGACAGGCTATGGCTACACCTTC. It translates to CAISEKTGYGYTF. The genes are TRBV10-3 and TRBJ1-2; tentatively, D is TRBD1 (6 bases). This CDR3 has 13 residues. Germline CDR1 ENHRY, CDR2 SYGVKD. V gave up 2 bases and J gave up 4 bases, with 8 bases separating them.

The chain is built from TRBV7-9 and TRBJ1-5; 9 nucleotides line up with TRBD1. CDR1 is SEHNR, CDR2 FQNEAQ, per germline (reference sequence). The length of the CDR3 is 14 residues. The V gene end was trimmed by 11 bases and the J gene end by 7 bases; junction bases not matched to a gene: 12. This chain's CDR3 is CAVAGDRVGQPQHF. CDR3 bases: TGTGCCGTCGCAGGGGACAGGGTAGGACAGCCCCAGCATTTT.

The V gene is TRBV5-1, the J gene TRBJ1-1; TRBD1 matches at 10 bases. Germline V gives CDR1 SGHRS, CDR2 YFSETQ. Unmatched junction bases numbered 2, after V lost 0 bases and J lost 6 bases. This CDR3 has 14 residues. The CDR3 bases are TGCGCCAGCAGCTTGGACGGACAGGGGGCTGAAGCTTTCTTT. Its protein product is CASSLDGQGAEAFF. The variable domain in full, completed from reference TRBV5-1 and TRBJ1-1, reads KAGVTQTPRYLIKTRGQQVTLSCSPISGHRSVSWYQQTPGQGLQFLFEYFSETQRNKGNFPGRFSGRQFSNSRSEMNVSTLELGDSALYLCASSLDGQGAEAFFGQGTRLTVV.

This chain links TRBV6-5 with TRBJ2-7; TRBD2 matches 10 bases. CDR1 MNHEY and CDR2 SVGAGI come from the germline V gene. The CDR3 sequence is 14 residues long. The J segment lost 2 bases and the V segment lost 4 bases, leaving 2 bases of the junction unmatched. This chain's CDR3 is CASSFGTSAYEQYF. CDR3 coding DNA: TGTGCCAGCAGTTTCGGGACTAGCGCCTACGAGCAGTACTTC.

This chain joins TRBV5-4 and TRBJ2-6; TRBD1 matches at 7 bases. Germline V lookup: CDR1 SGHNT, CDR2 YYREEE (reference sequence). The CDR3 is 17 residues long. The trim removed 4 bases at V and 4 bases at J, leaving 11 bases unmatched. CDR3 amino acids: CASSGDRVVEGANVLTF. The CDR3 DNA reads as TGTGCCAGCAGCGGCGACAGGGTCGTCGAAGGGGCCAACGTCCTGACTTTC.

The genes are TRBV7-9 and TRBJ2-1; D gene ambiguous. V was clipped by 5 bases and J by 9 bases, with 14 bases between them. The CDR3 is made up of 13 amino acids. From germline, CDR1 is SEHNR and CDR2 FQNEAQ (reference sequence). The CDR3 here is CASSPWQVGEQFF. The CDR3 DNA is TGTGCCAGCAGCCCCTGGCAGGTGGGTGAGCAGTTCTTC.

In DNA form, the CDR3 reads TGTGCCTGGAAACAGGGAATGTACACTGAAGCTTTCTTT. This translates into CAWKQGMYTEAFF. The chain combines TRBV30 with TRBJ1-1; a weak D match, TRBD1 (6 bases). CDR3 length: 13 amino acids. V gave up 4 bases and J gave up 3 bases, with 12 bases separating them. In germline, CDR1 is GTSNPN, CDR2 SVGIG (reference sequence).

V usage is TRBV28 and J usage is TRBJ2-7; TRBD1 aligns across 11 bases. With 6 bases clipped from V and 3 bases from J, the junction kept 7 bases outside the gene matches. This CDR3 is built from 15 residues. Germline lookup yields CDR1 MDHEN and CDR2 SYDVKM. CDR3 in amino acids: CASSPPGTGGYEQYF. The CDR3 DNA reads TGTGCCAGCAGCCCCCCCGGGACAGGGGGCTACGAGCAGTACTTC.

This clone was recorded only once. V and J are TRBV7-2 and TRBJ1-1, with TRBD1 as a possible D gene (5 bases). Germline CDR1 SGHTA, CDR2 FQGNSA. This CDR3 has 14 residues. V shed 2 bases and J shed 5 bases, with 12 bases lying between them. The CDR3 DNA reads as TGTGCCAGCAGCTTACGCAGGGAGGGAACTGAAGCTTTCTTT. Protein sequence: CASSLRREGTEAFF.